These 25 T cell receptor beta chains were sequenced from one sample in a study of T cell responses to AZD1222 COVID-19 vaccine. Profiled with immunoSEQ multiplex PCR; TCRdb holds only in-frame clones, not every one. The sample shows about 120,000 clones, about 92% of them seen only once. The sample consisted of peripheral blood, taken 28 days after the second AZD1222 dose. Receptor source: an adult who received the AZD1222 COVID-19 vaccine.

As to this clone: One end of the junction fails to match germline, which may point to a read error. The V gene is TRBV7-2, the J gene TRBJ2-3; D is possibly TRBD2 (6 bases). CDR1 and CDR2 (germline): SGHTA, FQGNSA. This CDR3 spans 14 amino acids. Here the CDR3 reads CASSLGGEVTTLTW. The CDR3 DNA reads as TGTGCCAGCAGCTTAGGAGGGGAGGTGACAACCCTAACTTGG.

The chain has TRBV11-2 and TRBJ2-5; no firm D call. Trimming stripped 5 bases from V and 4 bases from J, with 14 bases between. The CDR3 is 14 residues long. Looked up from germline, CDR1 is SGHAT and CDR2 is FQNNGV. The CDR3 nucleotides read TGTGCCAGCAGCCCCAGACTCGAGACAGAGACCCAGTACTTC. Protein sequence: CASSPRLETETQYF.

CDR3 sequence reads: CASIRGHRNTEAFF. In DNA, the CDR3 is TGTGCCAGCATTCGGGGACACAGGAACACTGAAGCTTTCTTT. The chain has TRBV9 and TRBJ1-1; a weak D match, TRBD1 (6 bases). CDR1 SGDLS and CDR2 YYNGEE come from the germline V gene. This CDR3 is 14 amino acids long. V lost 6 bases to trimming and J lost 1 base, with 13 bases between them.

The V and J genes are TRBV30 and TRBJ2-7; D tentatively reads TRBD1 or TRBD2 (5 bases each). Germline CDR1 GTSNPN, CDR2 SVGIG (reference sequence). This CDR3 contains 13 residues. The V gene lost 4 bases and the J gene lost 1 base, with 11 bases spanning the gap. The CDR3 coding sequence is TGTGCCTGGAATCGGGACGGATCCTACGAGCAGTACTTC. It codes for CAWNRDGSYEQYF.

For the CDR3, the DNA is TGTGCCAGCAGTGGACAGCTTTCTTATGGCTACACCTTC. Encoded protein: CASSGQLSYGYTF. The gene calls are TRBV2 and TRBJ1-2; a possible D gene is TRBD1 (5 bases). This CDR3 has 13 amino acids. The germline gives CDR1 SNHLY, CDR2 FYNNEI. Trimming cost V 4 bases and J 5 bases, with 11 bases left between them.

The table lists this clone with a count of one. One junction end does not reproduce the germline sequence, and a read error may be involved. V and J are TRBV7-7 and TRBJ2-5; 10 bases match TRBD1. The V gene's germline CDR1 is SSHAT and CDR2 FNYEAQ (reference sequence). The CDR3 has 17 amino acids. CDR3 DNA sequence: TGTGCTAGCAGCTTAGCCCGGACAGGGGGTTTTTCGGAGACCCAGTACTTC. This sequence encodes CASSLARTGGFSETQYF.

A few counts support this clone. The chain is built from TRBV2 and TRBJ2-3; no clear D. V was cut by 7 bases and J by 2 bases, with 10 bases left in between. The CDR3 runs to 13 residues. Germline loops: CDR1 SNHLY, CDR2 FYNNEI. CDR3 coding DNA: TGTGCCAGCAACGGACCATTCACAGATACGCAGTATTTT. It yields the protein CASNGPFTDTQYF.

V gene TRBV12-3 or TRBV12-4 combines with J gene TRBJ1-2, with 9 bases identical to TRBD1. This CDR3 contains 13 residues. J gave up 8 bases and V 6 bases, and 7 bases lay outside the gene matches. Written as DNA, the CDR3 is TGTGCCAGCAGCCCACAGGGGGCTGGCGGCTACACCTTC. Protein: CASSPQGAGGYTF.

The chain links TRBV7-3 to TRBJ2-1; 7 bases match TRBD2. CDR1 and CDR2 from the germline V gene are SGHTA and FQGTGA. CDR3 size: 16 residues. V was clipped by 1 base and J by 1 base; unmatched bases: 4. Here the CDR3 DNA reads TGTGCCAGCAGCTTAAATGGGGGACTATCCTACAATGAGCAGTTCTTC. Residues: CASSLNGGLSYNEQFF.

The gene calls are TRBV7-9 and TRBJ1-2; the D gene is possibly TRBD1 (6 bases). This CDR3 contains 15 residues. The V gene lost 6 bases and the J gene lost 4 bases, with 18 bases spanning the gap. The germline CDR1 and CDR2 sequences are SEHNR and FQNEAQ (reference sequence). DNA of the CDR3: TGTGCCAGCAGGAATACAGGGCCCGCGCGCTATGGCTACACCTTC. It yields the protein CASRNTGPARYGYTF.

The J gene is TRBJ2-5, the V gene TRBV18; TRBD1 might be the D (6 bases). Trimming stripped 3 bases from V and 3 bases from J, with 23 bases between. Germline V gives CDR1 KGHSH, CDR2 LQKENI. The CDR3 has 18 amino acids. CDR3 residues: CASSPPTGPGQGKETQYF. CDR3 coding DNA: TGTGCCAGCTCACCTCCCACCGGGCCGGGACAAGGAAAAGAGACCCAGTACTTC.

This sequence joins TRBV19 and TRBJ2-2; D ambiguous. Trimming cost V 1 base and J 4 bases, with 4 bases left between them. The germline V gene has CDR1 LNHDA and CDR2 SQIVND (reference sequence). The CDR3 is 13 amino acids. CDR3 sequence reads: CASSIVATGELFF. Written as DNA, the CDR3 is TGTGCCAGTAGTATAGTGGCCACCGGGGAGCTGTTTTTT.

This chain connects TRBV4-2 to TRBJ1-6; TRBD1 might be the D (5 bases). The CDR3 runs 15 residues. Germline V gene data show CDR1 as LGHNA and CDR2 as YNFKEQ. V was shortened by 0 bases and J by 9 bases, with 12 bases between the two germline ends. CDR3 residues: CASSQDEGRGSPLHF. The CDR3 DNA sequence: TGTGCCAGCAGCCAAGATGAGGGGCGAGGTTCACCCCTCCACTTT.

The genes are TRBV9 and TRBJ2-2, with 8 bases aligning to TRBD2. Germline V gene lookup returns CDR1 SGDLS and CDR2 YYNGEE. The CDR3 sequence is 16 residues long. V was clipped by 0 bases and J by 3 bases; unmatched bases: 4. The CDR3 loop reads CASSVVLAAHTGELFF. The DNA for the CDR3 is TGTGCCAGCAGCGTAGTACTAGCGGCCCACACCGGGGAGCTGTTTTTT.

This sequence joins TRBV6-5 and TRBJ1-2; D not certain. Germline-derived CDR1 and CDR2 are MNHEY and SVGAGI. V gave up 6 bases and J gave up 3 bases, with 11 bases separating them. The CDR3 extends over 13 amino acids. The CDR3, as DNA: TGTGCCAGCAGCCCGACGCCCGACTATGGCTACACCTTC. Amino acid sequence: CASSPTPDYGYTF.

The chain couples TRBV30 to TRBJ2-6, with D unresolved. Germline-derived CDR1 and CDR2 are GTSNPN and SVGIG (reference sequence). CDR3 length: 15 residues. Trimming pared 5 bases from V and 2 bases from J, leaving 13 bases between. The CDR3: CAWAGETPGANVLTF. The CDR3 DNA is TGTGCCTGGGCAGGCGAAACGCCTGGGGCCAACGTCCTGACTTTC.

The rearrangement uses TRBV7-6 and TRBJ2-1; 7 positions match TRBD1. Trimming at V came to 7 bases and at J to 5 bases, leaving 5 bases not matched to a gene. The CDR3 consists of 13 residues. The germline V gene encodes CDR1 SGHVS and CDR2 FNYEAQ. CDR3 DNA: TGTGCCAGCATAGGGACAGTGAACAATGAGCAGTTCTTC. Translation gives CASIGTVNNEQFF.

This sequence joins TRBV5-1 and TRBJ1-1; D might be TRBD1 (5 bases). V gave up 5 bases and J gave up 1 base, with 15 bases separating them. CDR1 and CDR2 from the germline V gene are SGHRS and YFSETQ. This CDR3 region has 15 residues. CDR3: CASSTSGTPNTEAFF. The CDR3 region has the DNA TGCGCCAGCAGTACAAGCGGGACCCCGAACACTGAAGCTTTCTTT.

The V gene is TRBV7-2, the J gene TRBJ2-5; 7 nucleotides line up with TRBD1. Germline trimming cut 4 bases from V and 2 bases from J; bases unmatched to any gene: 1. Germline CDR1 reads SGHTA; CDR2 reads FQGNSA. The CDR3 is 13 amino acids. The chain's CDR3 is CASSWDSQETQYF. The CDR3 bases are TGTGCCAGCAGCTGGGACAGTCAAGAGACCCAGTACTTC. The variable domain in full, completed from reference TRBV7-2 and TRBJ2-5, reads GAGVSQSPSNKVTEKGKDVELRCDPISGHTALYWYRQSLGQGLEFLIYFQGNSAPDKSGLPSDRFSAERTGGSVSTLTIQRTQQEDSAVYLCASSWDSQETQYFGPGTRLLVL.

V gene TRBV19 combines with J gene TRBJ1-6; D remains unclear. The CDR3 has 14 amino acids. Trimming stripped 9 bases from V and 4 bases from J, with 13 bases between. Germline CDR1 and CDR2: LNHDA and SQIVND (reference sequence). In DNA, the CDR3 is TGTGCCAGCAAGCCTTCCCATTATAATTCACCCCTCCACTTT. Amino acid sequence: CASKPSHYNSPLHF.

The chain joins TRBV7-3 to TRBJ2-2; no definite D call. In germline, CDR1 is SGHTA, CDR2 FQGTGA. This CDR3 comprises 15 residues. Trimming removed 5 bases at V and 0 bases at J, with 10 bases between. This CDR3 is CASSPLRTNTGELFF. CDR3 bases: TGTGCCAGCAGCCCCTTACGGACGAACACCGGGGAGCTGTTTTTT.

The chain links TRBV27 to TRBJ2-1; possibly TRBD1 for D (6 bases). CDR1 and CDR2 from the germline V gene are MNHEY and SMNVEV (reference sequence). The CDR3 loop spans 17 amino acids. Trimming took 5 bases from V and 7 from J, leaving 24 bases between them. For the CDR3, the DNA is TGTGCCAGCAGTATAGAGTTCGCTAGCCCGCAGGGGAATGAGCAGTTCTTC. The encoded protein is CASSIEFASPQGNEQFF.

The rearrangement uses TRBV18 and TRBJ1-1; 9 positions match TRBD1. The CDR3 is made up of 16 amino acids. Trimming removed 5 bases from V and 3 bases from J; junction bases left unmatched: 10. The germline V gene encodes CDR1 KGHSH and CDR2 LQKENI. The CDR3 region is CASSADRGSMDTEAFF. CDR3 DNA sequence: TGTGCCAGCTCAGCCGACAGGGGGTCAATGGACACTGAAGCTTTCTTT.

The chain employs TRBV6-2 or TRBV6-3 and TRBJ1-2; no definite D call. Germline V gives CDR1 MNHEY, CDR2 SVGEGT. The CDR3 is 14 residues long. The V end was cut by 3 bases, the J end by 3 bases, with 11 bases between. The CDR3 protein is CASSYSGPHYGYTF. Written as DNA, the CDR3 is TGTGCCAGCAGTTATTCGGGTCCGCACTATGGCTACACCTTC.

This rearrangement joins TRBV4-1 to TRBJ1-4; D is unclear. Germline values: CDR1 MGHRA, CDR2 YSYEKL. V was cut by 4 bases and J by 5 bases, with 5 bases left in between. The CDR3 spans 12 residues. Here the CDR3 reads CASSRENEKLFF. CDR3 sequence (DNA): TGCGCCAGCAGCCGAGAAAATGAAAAACTGTTTTTT.